A selection of T cell receptor beta chains follows, all from one sample in a study of a mutant IDH1 vaccine in newly diagnosed glioma. Their specific antigens are unknown. Here immunoSEQ multiplex PCR was the method, and the copy in TCRdb shows in-frame clones only, minus some. The data contain about 86,000 clones, roughly 85% of them seen just once; the ten biggest clones take up 2% to 2.5%. The input for sequencing was PBMCs, taken from a glioma patient whose treatment included an IDH1 peptide vaccine. The receptors originated from a man aged 25-45 years with glioma. Some clones in this sample may be carry-over from other donors' samples. CDR3s include the opening cysteine and the closing phenylalanine or tryptophan. The order of the fields is CDR3 DNA, CDR3 protein, clone size, J gene, D gene, V gene. A D gene is named only where the DNA matches it firmly. Size tells how often a clone was seen (once, few, many) or the class of an expanded clone, and some rows leave it out.

TGTGCCAGTAGTACCAGGACAGGCAACTACGAGCAGTACTTC | CASSTRTGNYEQYF | . | TRBJ2-7 | TRBD1 | TRBV19
TGCGCCAGCAGCTTGCCGGGGACAGGGGGCGCTGGCTACACCTTC | CASSLPGTGGAGYTF | . | TRBJ1-2 | TRBD1 | TRBV5-1
TGTGCCAGCAGTGAATATGGGCTCCCGGGGGAAAAACTGTTTTTT | CASSEYGLPGEKLFF | . | TRBJ1-4 | . | TRBV2
TGTGCCAGTAGTATGGGATATGACGGGGAGGGTGACACAGATACGCAGTATTTT | CASSMGYDGEGDTDTQYF | . | TRBJ2-3 | TRBD2 | TRBV19
TGTGCCAGCAGCTTAAGCCAGGCGAACACCGGGGAGCTGTTTTTT | CASSLSQANTGELFF | . | TRBJ2-2 | . | TRBV7-3
TGTGCCAGCTCACCTAATTACCCCAATGAGCAGTTCTTC | CASSPNYPNEQFF | once | TRBJ2-1 | . | TRBV18
TGCAGCGTTGCTCCACAGGGTACTGGGGCCAACGTCCTGACTTTC | CSVAPQGTGANVLTF | . | TRBJ2-6 | . | TRBV29-1
TGTGCCAGCACCTCCCCGTACCTCACAGATACGCAGTATTTT | CASTSPYLTDTQYF | few | TRBJ2-3 | . | TRBV6-1
TGTGCCAGCAGCTTAGGAGACAGAATCACCGGGGAGCTGTTTTTT | CASSLGDRITGELFF | . | TRBJ2-2 | . | TRBV7-9
TGTGCCAGCAGCGAAGGGGTGAGCTCCTACAATGAGCAGTTCTTC | CASSEGVSSYNEQFF | . | TRBJ2-1 | . | TRBV9
TGTGCCAGCAGCTGGCAAGTCCAGGTCTACGAGCAGTACTTC | CASSWQVQVYEQYF | once | TRBJ2-7 | . | TRBV11-3
TGCAGCGTTGTTAAAGGGGAGAGCACTGAAGCTTTCTTT | CSVVKGESTEAFF | few | TRBJ1-1 | . | TRBV29-1
TGTGCCAGCAGCTTCGCAAACGAGCAGTACTTC | CASSFANEQYF | . | TRBJ2-7 | . | TRBV5-6
TGTGCCAGCAGCTCCCGAGCCAGGGGCGTGTACGAGCAGTACTTC | CASSSRARGVYEQYF | . | TRBJ2-7 | . | TRBV7-6
TGTGCCAGTAGTACCGGGGATAGGACACCCCTCCACTTT | CASSTGDRTPLHF | . | TRBJ1-6 | . | TRBV19
TGTGCCAGCAGCTCCCAGATGAACACTGAAGCTTTCTTT | CASSSQMNTEAFF | . | TRBJ1-1 | . | TRBV7-3
TGTGCCAGCAGCGTAGGGATTCACAATGAGCAGTTCTTC | CASSVGIHNEQFF | . | TRBJ2-1 | . | TRBV9
TGTGCCAGCAGGTGGCAGGGGGACCAGCCCCAGCATTTT | CASRWQGDQPQHF | . | TRBJ1-5 | TRBD1 | TRBV6-1
TGTGCCCGCCGAGGAAGGAAACTGTTTTTT | CARRGRKLFF | . | TRBJ1-4 | . | TRBV2
TGTGCCAGCAGCGGGACTGACGGCTCCTATAATTCACCCCTCCACTTT | CASSGTDGSYNSPLHF | . | TRBJ1-6 | . | TRBV9
TGTGCCAGCAGTTTAAAGGGGCCGCCCAATCAGCCCCAGCATTTT | CASSLKGPPNQPQHF | . | TRBJ1-5 | . | TRBV28
TGCGCCAGTAGTTTCGGGCAAGGAGAGACCCAGTACTTC | CASSFGQGETQYF | . | TRBJ2-5 | . | TRBV5-1
TGCGCCAGCAGCCAAGATAGGGGTAGCGCTGAAGCTTTCTTT | CASSQDRGSAEAFF | . | TRBJ1-1 | . | TRBV4-1
TGTGCCAGCGAGGACAGGTGGTCCTACGAGCAGTACTTC | CASEDRWSYEQYF | . | TRBJ2-7 | TRBD1 | TRBV25-1
TGTGCCAGCAGTGACCCGGGCCGGATGAACACTGAAGCTTTCTTT | CASSDPGRMNTEAFF | . | TRBJ1-1 | . | TRBV6-1
TGTGCCAGCAGCCTCTCTAGCGGGAGGGACGAGCAGTACTTC | CASSLSSGRDEQYF | . | TRBJ2-7 | TRBD2 | TRBV5-5
TGTGCCAGCAGGGGGCCGGACAATGAGCAGTTCTTC | CASRGPDNEQFF | once | TRBJ2-1 | . | TRBV13
TGTGCCAGCAGCTTGGCCGGGGGCAGGGTCAAGAACGAGCAGTACTTC | CASSLAGGRVKNEQYF | . | TRBJ2-7 | . | TRBV5-4
TGCGCCAGCAGTGAAGGACAGGGGGCGAGAGATACGCAGTATTTT | CASSEGQGARDTQYF | . | TRBJ2-3 | TRBD1 | TRBV10-1
TGTGCCAGCAGCGCCGACTGGGACTCCTACGAGCAGTACTTC | CASSADWDSYEQYF | once | TRBJ2-7 | . | TRBV9
TGTGCCAGCACCTCGGGGGGGGGCAGGGAGCAGTTCTTC | CASTSGGGREQFF | . | TRBJ2-1 | TRBD2 | TRBV25-1
TGTGCCAGTAGTATCGCTGGGCCTGGAGGCTACACCTTC | CASSIAGPGGYTF | . | TRBJ1-2 | . | TRBV19
TGTGCCAGCAGCTTGGTGACAGAGCGGGACGAGCAGTACTTC | CASSLVTERDEQYF | . | TRBJ2-7 | . | TRBV5-6
TGTGCCAGCAGTGAATTCGGGACCGACTACGAGCAGTACTTC | CASSEFGTDYEQYF | . | TRBJ2-7 | . | TRBV6-1
TGTGCCAGCAGCTTAGTGGGGACAGGGATCCCCAATGAGCAGTTCTTC | CASSLVGTGIPNEQFF | . | TRBJ2-1 | TRBD1 | TRBV7-2
TGTGCCAGCAGCGAGGGGCCGGGACACCCAAACTATGGCTACACCTTC | CASSEGPGHPNYGYTF | once | TRBJ1-2 | . | TRBV9
TGCGCCAGCAGTGACAGGGTCGGGACAGATACGCAGTATTTT | CASSDRVGTDTQYF | . | TRBJ2-3 | . | TRBV10-2
TGTGCCACCAGCGCACGGGACAGGGCCCACGAGCAGTACTTC | CATSARDRAHEQYF | . | TRBJ2-7 | TRBD1 | TRBV15
TGTGCCAGCTCACCGGCACGGGTGGTATCCAATGAGCAGTTCTTC | CASSPARVVSNEQFF | . | TRBJ2-1 | . | TRBV18
TGTGCCAGTAGTAGAGGGAATTACAATGAGCAGTTCTTC | CASSRGNYNEQFF | . | TRBJ2-1 | . | TRBV19
TGCGCCAGCAGCCAAGATAAAGGGGCAGGTTCACCCCTCCACTTT | CASSQDKGAGSPLHF | once | TRBJ1-6 | . | TRBV4-3
TGTGCCAGCAGCGTAGACGGGACTAGTTACGGCGGGGAGCTGTTTTTT | CASSVDGTSYGGELFF | . | TRBJ2-2 | TRBD2 | TRBV9
TGTGCCAAGCGAGGGGATCTCACTGAAGCTTTCTTT | CAKRGDLTEAFF | few | TRBJ1-1 | . | TRBV2
TGCGCCAGCAGCCCGACGGTCTCTGGAAACACCATATATTTT | CASSPTVSGNTIYF | . | TRBJ1-3 | . | TRBV5-1
TGTGCCAGCAGCGTAGGGCAGACATCACCCCTCCACTTT | CASSVGQTSPLHF | . | TRBJ1-6 | . | TRBV9
TGCGCCAGCAGCCAAGATAGGACAGGGAGGCCCCTCTACGAGCAGTACTTC | CASSQDRTGRPLYEQYF | . | TRBJ2-7 | TRBD1 | TRBV4-3
TGTGCCAGCAGCTTAGCAACTAGCGGATTCTCCTACAATGAGCAGTTCTTC | CASSLATSGFSYNEQFF | . | TRBJ2-1 | TRBD2 | TRBV7-9
TGTGCCAGCAGCTTAAGTATCACTGAAGCTTTCTTT | CASSLSITEAFF | . | TRBJ1-1 | . | TRBV11-2
TGTGCCAGCACCATTAACGGGGCAGCCTCTGGGGCCAACGTCCTGACTTTC | CASTINGAASGANVLTF | . | TRBJ2-6 | . | TRBV2
TGTGCCAGCTCACCAACTAGCGGGATGAACACCGGGGAGCTGTTTTTT | CASSPTSGMNTGELFF | . | TRBJ2-2 | TRBD2 | TRBV18
TGCGCCAGCAGCGAAGGGGGGGGATACGAGCAGTACTTC | CASSEGGGYEQYF | . | TRBJ2-7 | . | TRBV4-1
TGCGCCAGCAGCTTGACTCCGGGACAGAGTGATCAGCCCCAGCATTTT | CASSLTPGQSDQPQHF | . | TRBJ1-5 | TRBD1 | TRBV5-1
TGTGCCAGTACCTACCTAGGGGTGGCAGCCGGTGAAGCTTTCTTT | CASTYLGVAAGEAFF | . | TRBJ1-1 | . | TRBV19
TGTGCCAGCAGCTTCTCTGGAGATCAGCCCCAGCATTTT | CASSFSGDQPQHF | few | TRBJ1-5 | . | TRBV7-2
TGCAGCGTCGCTTCCCCAGGGGACTATGGCTACACCTTC | CSVASPGDYGYTF | once | TRBJ1-2 | . | TRBV29-1
TGTGCCAGCAGTGATCCCGACAGGAGGGTGAAAGTGCAGTACTTC | CASSDPDRRVKVQYF | . | TRBJ2-5 | . | TRBV2
TGTGCCTGGGGAACTAGGTTGGCAGATACGCAGTATTTT | CAWGTRLADTQYF | once | TRBJ2-3 | . | TRBV30